This is a list of T cell receptor beta chains from one sample in a study of blood T cell repertoires in COVID-19. Only in-frame clones appear in the TCRdb table, and some are missing; sequencing was by immunoSEQ multiplex PCR. The sample has roughly 100,000 clones; 91% are singletons. Input material: peripheral blood. The receptors were sampled from a human donor in a cohort sampled during active COVID-19. Both conserved end residues are part of each CDR3. The D gene is left open where the match is weak. A clone size is listed for some rows: how often the clone was seen (once, few, many), or a class if it is expanded.

CDR3aa	CDR3nt	d_gene	abundance	j_gene	v_gene
CASSTPGQGAGYTF	TGTGCCAGCAGTACCCCGGGACAGGGCGCTGGCTACACCTTC	TRBD1	.	TRBJ1-2	TRBV27
CASSLTDTQYF	TGCGCCAGCAGCTTGACTGATACGCAGTATTTT	.	.	TRBJ2-3	TRBV5-1
CASSPGQGAKNIQYF	TGTGCCAGCAGCCCGGGACAGGGGGCCAAAAACATTCAGTACTTC	TRBD1	.	TRBJ2-4	TRBV9
CASRSPRGRNSRHGTDTQYF	TGTGCCAGTCGTTCTCCCCGCGGGAGAAATAGTCGTCACGGCACAGATACGCAGTATTTT	TRBD2	.	TRBJ2-3	TRBV28
CAHKREGYNEQFF	TGTGCCCACAAGCGGGAGGGCTACAATGAGCAGTTCTTC	TRBD2	.	TRBJ2-1	TRBV30
CAWTDRRGRPEAFF	TGTGCCTGGACCGACCGCAGGGGTAGGCCTGAAGCTTTCTTT	.	.	TRBJ1-1	TRBV30
CASAQDERPTDTQYF	TGCGCCAGCGCCCAGGATGAGAGACCCACAGATACGCAGTATTTT	.	.	TRBJ2-3	TRBV5-1
CASSLAGGPIREQYF	TGTGCCAGCAGCCTAGCGGGAGGGCCGATTCGGGAGCAGTACTTC	TRBD2	.	TRBJ2-7	TRBV28
CATSDFSSLGGEQYF	TGTGCCACCAGTGATTTCTCGAGTCTGGGGGGAGAGCAGTACTTC	.	.	TRBJ2-7	TRBV24-1
CASSRGLAGSSYNEQFF	TGTGCCAGCAGCCGGGGACTAGCGGGGAGCTCCTACAATGAGCAGTTCTTC	TRBD2	.	TRBJ2-1	TRBV5-4
CASSGHLTYEQYF	TGTGCCAGCAGCGGACACCTTACCTACGAGCAGTACTTC	.	.	TRBJ2-7	TRBV6-5
CASSLFPRTGELFF	TGTGCCAGCAGTTTGTTCCCTAGAACCGGGGAGCTGTTTTTT	.	.	TRBJ2-2	TRBV27
CASSPLASYEQYF	TGTGCCAGCTCACCCTTAGCCTCCTACGAGCAGTACTTC	.	once	TRBJ2-7	TRBV18
CASSFRTSGAPNEQFF	TGTGCCAGCAGCTTTCGGACTAGCGGGGCTCCTAATGAGCAGTTCTTC	TRBD2	.	TRBJ2-1	TRBV13
CASIFRDRDHSGANVLTF	TGTGCCAGCATCTTCCGGGACAGGGATCACTCTGGGGCCAACGTCCTGACTTTC	TRBD1	.	TRBJ2-6	TRBV11-3
CASPGQIVLGTQYF	TGTGCCAGCCCGGGACAGATCGTTCTAGGGACCCAGTACTTC	TRBD1	.	TRBJ2-5	TRBV5-8
CASSSDLRGGATDF	TGTGCCAGCAGCTCTGACCTTAGGGGGGGCGCTACGGACTTC	.	.	TRBJ2-5	TRBV5-4
CASSLETGGQETQYF	TGTGCCAGCAGCTTAGAGACAGGGGGGCAAGAGACCCAGTACTTC	TRBD1	.	TRBJ2-5	TRBV7-2
CASSPDRGAAYEQYF	TGTGCCAGCAGCCCGGACAGGGGGGCCGCCTACGAGCAGTACTTC	TRBD1	.	TRBJ2-7	TRBV6-5
CASSPGNSPLHF	TGTGCCAGCAGTCCAGGGAATTCACCCCTCCACTTT	.	.	TRBJ1-6	TRBV28
CASSLAHPPGGGETQYF	TGTGCCAGCAGCTTAGCCCACCCTCCCGGAGGAGGGGAGACCCAGTACTTC	.	.	TRBJ2-5	TRBV7-2
CASSLPGGANTGELFF	TGTGCCAGCAGCTTACCGGGGGGCGCGAACACCGGGGAGCTGTTTTTT	.	.	TRBJ2-2	TRBV7-9
CASSRAGVREQYF	TGTGCCAGCTCACGGGCGGGAGTCCGGGAGCAGTACTTC	TRBD2	.	TRBJ2-7	TRBV18
CASSQDLKGRVSSSPLHF	TGTGCCAGCAGCCAAGATTTAAAGGGCAGGGTTTCTAGTTCACCCCTCCACTTT	.	.	TRBJ1-6	TRBV4-2
CASSFNSNTEAFF	TGTGCCAGCAGCTTTAACTCCAACACTGAAGCTTTCTTT	.	.	TRBJ1-1	TRBV5-5
CASRDRVLHEQYF	TGTGCCAGCAGGGACAGGGTTTTACACGAGCAGTACTTC	TRBD1	.	TRBJ2-7	TRBV2
CASSWGQGYEQYF	TGTGCCAGCAGCTGGGGACAGGGATACGAGCAGTACTTC	TRBD1	.	TRBJ2-7	TRBV7-2
CASSQDPGNSYEQYF	TGCGCCAGCAGCCAAGATCCAGGGAACTCCTACGAGCAGTACTTC	.	.	TRBJ2-7	TRBV4-3
CASSSGLYEQFF	TGTGCCAGCAGCTCCGGACTGTACGAGCAGTTCTTC	.	.	TRBJ2-1	TRBV7-2
CASSPPDSHLNTGELFF	TGTGCCAGCAGCCCCCCGGACAGCCATTTGAACACCGGGGAGCTGTTTTTT	.	.	TRBJ2-2	TRBV7-9
CASSRGPGQPQHF	TGTGCCAGCAGCAGGGGGCCGGGTCAGCCCCAGCATTTT	TRBD1	.	TRBJ1-5	TRBV6-2/TRBV6-3
CASRGRAGATETQYF	TGTGCCAGCAGGGGACGAGCGGGGGCGACAGAGACCCAGTACTTC	TRBD2	.	TRBJ2-5	TRBV6-6
CASSKGLAGDLRPNNEQFF	TGTGCCAGCAGCAAAGGCCTAGCGGGGGACTTGCGCCCAAACAATGAGCAGTTCTTC	.	.	TRBJ2-1	TRBV21-1
CASQKDSTEETQYF	TGCGCCAGCCAGAAGGACAGTACCGAAGAGACCCAGTACTTC	.	.	TRBJ2-5	TRBV5-1
CASSRSGTHTGELFF	TGTGCCAGCTCTAGATCCGGGACTCACACCGGGGAGCTGTTTTTT	.	.	TRBJ2-2	TRBV2
CASSYSVGGNYGYTF	TGTGCCAGCAGTTACTCGGTGGGAGGAAACTATGGCTACACCTTC	.	.	TRBJ1-2	TRBV6-5
CASSPPSGPIKTQYF	TGTGCCAGCAGCCCTCCTAGCGGGCCTATAAAGACCCAGTACTTC	TRBD2	.	TRBJ2-5	TRBV3-1/TRBV3-2
CASSVGRAGADTQYF	TGTGCCAGCAGCGTGGGCAGGGCAGGGGCAGATACGCAGTATTTT	.	once	TRBJ2-3	TRBV9
CASSYQGHSYNEQFF	TGTGCCAGCAGTTACCAGGGACATTCCTACAATGAGCAGTTCTTC	.	.	TRBJ2-1	TRBV6-5
CASLSPEAGVRDTQYF	TGTGCCAGCCTCTCCCCTGAGGCGGGAGTCAGAGATACGCAGTATTTT	TRBD2	.	TRBJ2-3	TRBV28
CASSQEAEVNQPQHF	TGCGCCAGCAGCCAAGAGGCGGAGGTCAATCAGCCCCAGCATTTT	.	.	TRBJ1-5	TRBV4-3
CASSPRLASANEQFF	TGTGCCAGCAGCCCCCGACTAGCATCGGCCAATGAGCAGTTCTTC	TRBD2	few	TRBJ2-1	TRBV9
CASSQTTGLAGVNEQFF	TGCGCCAGCAGCCAAACGACGGGACTAGCGGGAGTGAATGAGCAGTTCTTC	TRBD2	.	TRBJ2-1	TRBV4-1
CASSQVQQHYSNQPQHF	TGTGCCAGCAGCCAAGTACAACAACATTATAGCAATCAGCCCCAGCATTTT	.	.	TRBJ1-5	TRBV4-2
CASSHMADEKLFF	TGTGCCAGCAGCCATATGGCCGATGAAAAACTGTTTTTT	.	.	TRBJ1-4	TRBV7-9
CASSPTGGGQPQHF	TGCGCCAGCAGCCCGACAGGGGGCGGTCAGCCCCAGCATTTT	TRBD1	.	TRBJ1-5	TRBV10-2
CASSRTGNSGYTF	TGTGCCAGTAGTCGGACAGGGAATTCTGGCTACACCTTC	TRBD1	.	TRBJ1-2	TRBV19
CATPGDEQYF	TGTGCCACCCCCGGGGACGAGCAGTACTTC	.	.	TRBJ2-7	TRBV6-8
CASSSIRQGEAFF	TGTGCCAGCAGTTCCATTAGACAGGGTGAAGCTTTCTTT	TRBD1	once	TRBJ1-1	TRBV12-3/TRBV12-4
CASSIDTSTSYEQYF	TGTGCCAGCAGTATCGACACTTCCACCTCCTACGAGCAGTACTTC	.	.	TRBJ2-7	TRBV5-4
CASSWDSQTQYF	TGTGCCAGCAGCTGGGACAGTCAGACCCAGTACTTC	TRBD1	.	TRBJ2-5	TRBV7-6
CASSAPDRGHQQYF	TGTGCCAGTAGTGCCCCGGACAGGGGGCATCAGCAGTACTTC	TRBD1	.	TRBJ2-7	TRBV19
CATTLTSGGWNTGELFF	TGTGCCACCACTCTAACTAGCGGGGGATGGAACACCGGGGAGCTGTTTTTT	TRBD2	.	TRBJ2-2	TRBV15